This is a list of T cell receptor beta chains from one sample in a study of shared T cell receptors in the human thymus. Libraries were prepared by immunoSEQ multiplex PCR; TCRdb keeps only in-frame clonotypes and omits some of them. In the table there are about 730,000 clones, roughly 88% of which are singletons. The same data also contributed to another study, on human thymus T cells.

The sample was thymocytes. These receptors came from a girl under three years old with a congenital heart defect. The CDR3 runs from the conserved cysteine through the conserved F or W. D genes are given only for firm matches. Some rows have no size entry. The others give once, few or many, or a class for an expanded clone.

16	few	TRBV5-1	TRBJ2-6	.	TGCGCCAGCAGCTGGTGGGGACACTCTGGGGCCAACGTCCTGACTTTC	CASSWWGHSGANVLTF
15	.	TRBV5-6	TRBJ2-5	.	TGTGCCAGTAAACACAGGGAGGGTGGGCAAGAGACCCAGTACTTC	CASKHREGGQETQYF
18	once	TRBV18	TRBJ2-5	TRBD1	TGTGCCAGCTCACCACCGGGACAGGGGCGCCACCTTCAAGAGACCCAGTACTTC	CASSPPGQGRHLQETQYF
16	few	TRBV5-4	TRBJ2-1	.	TGTGCCAGCAGCGAAGAGGACTCGCCGTTGTACAATGAGCAGTTCTTC	CASSEEDSPLYNEQFF
15	.	TRBV7-9	TRBJ1-4	.	TGTGCCAGCAGCTCCACAACGGGACTGGGGGGGAAACTGTTTTTT	CASSSTTGLGGKLFF
15	.	TRBV27	TRBJ2-3	TRBD1	TGTGCCAGCAGTTACCTGGGACAGGAGACAGATACGCAGTATTTT	CASSYLGQETDTQYF
16	.	TRBV4-1	TRBJ1-1	TRBD1	TGCGCCAGCAGCCAAGGGGCCGGGACAGAATACACTGAAGCTTTCTTT	CASSQGAGTEYTEAFF
17	.	TRBV5-4	TRBJ1-3	TRBD1	TGTGCCAGCAGCTTAACCCCCGGGACAGGGGCTGGAAACACCATATATTTT	CASSLTPGTGAGNTIYF
13	.	TRBV4-1	TRBJ1-1	.	TGCGCCAGCAGCCAAGATTGGAGCGGAGAAGCTTTCTTT	CASSQDWSGEAFF
14	.	TRBV29-1	TRBJ2-5	.	TGCAGCGTTGAGGGGAGGGACAAGACGACAACCCAGTACTTC	CSVEGRDKTTTQYF
13	.	TRBV18	TRBJ2-1	.	TGTGCCAGCTCATTGCGACTGCACAATGAGCAGTTCTTC	CASSLRLHNEQFF
14	.	TRBV28	TRBJ1-1	TRBD1	TGTGCCAGCAGCTTCGACAGGGTGAACACTGAAGCTTTCTTT	CASSFDRVNTEAFF
14	once	TRBV7-8	TRBJ1-1	.	TGTGCCAGCAGCTTAGCCCCCGACACCCCCGAAGCTTTCTTT	CASSLAPDTPEAFF
17	.	TRBV6-1	TRBJ1-3	TRBD1	TGTGCCAGCAGTGAAGCGGGACAGGGAAACTCTGGAAACACCATATATTTT	CASSEAGQGNSGNTIYF
14	.	TRBV4-1	TRBJ1-1	.	TGCGCCAGCAGCCGATCGGCGGGTTTGACTGAAGCTTTCTTT	CASSRSAGLTEAFF
14	.	TRBV5-4	TRBJ2-5	TRBD2	TGTGCCAGCAGCGGACTAGCGGGGAGAGAGGCCCAGTACTTC	CASSGLAGREAQYF
13	few	TRBV19	TRBJ1-4	.	TGTGCCAGTAGTAAGGGGCCACGAGAAAAACTGTTTTTT	CASSKGPREKLFF
12	.	TRBV30	TRBJ1-2	.	TGTGCCTGGAGTCCCGAGGACTATGGCTACACCTTC	CAWSPEDYGYTF
16	few	TRBV5-8	TRBJ1-4	TRBD1	TGTGCCAGCAGCTTATGCCCCGGGACAGGGAGTGAAAAACTGTTTTTT	CASSLCPGTGSEKLFF
14	.	TRBV5-4	TRBJ2-3	TRBD2	TGTGCCAGCAGCCGACTAGCGTCCACAGATACGCAGTATTTT	CASSRLASTDTQYF
15	.	TRBV7-2	TRBJ1-1	TRBD1	TGTGCCAGCAGCTTAGTTCGGACAGGGTGGACTGAAGCTTTCTTT	CASSLVRTGWTEAFF
19	once	TRBV7-8	TRBJ2-2	.	TGTGCCAGCAGCTTACTTAGGGGGCTCAGGAGGGGGAACACCGGGGAGCTGTTTTTT	CASSLLRGLRRGNTGELFF
17	once	TRBV25-1	TRBJ2-6	.	TGTGCCAGCAGTGGTGGTTCCGGGATCTCTGGGGCCAACGTCCTGACTTTC	CASSGGSGISGANVLTF